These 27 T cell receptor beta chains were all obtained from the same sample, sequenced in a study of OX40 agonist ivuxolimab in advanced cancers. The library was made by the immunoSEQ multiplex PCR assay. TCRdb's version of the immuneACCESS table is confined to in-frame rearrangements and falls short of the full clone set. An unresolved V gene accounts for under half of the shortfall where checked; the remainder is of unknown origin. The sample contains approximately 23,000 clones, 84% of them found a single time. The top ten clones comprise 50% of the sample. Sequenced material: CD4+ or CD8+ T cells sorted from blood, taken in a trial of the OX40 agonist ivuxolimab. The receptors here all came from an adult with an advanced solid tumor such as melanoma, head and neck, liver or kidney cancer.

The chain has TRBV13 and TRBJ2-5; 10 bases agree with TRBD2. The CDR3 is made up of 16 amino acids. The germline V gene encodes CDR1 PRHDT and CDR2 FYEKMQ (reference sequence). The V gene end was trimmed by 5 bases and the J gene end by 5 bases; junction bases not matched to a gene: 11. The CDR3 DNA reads TGTGCCAGCAGCGCCCCCTCAAGCGGGGGGGCCGAGACCCAGTACTTC. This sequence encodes CASSAPSSGGAETQYF. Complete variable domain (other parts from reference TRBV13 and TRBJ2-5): AAGVIQSPRHLIKEKRETATLKCYPIPRHDTVYWYQQGPGQDPQFLISFYEKMQSDKGSIPDRFSAQQFSDYHSELNMSSLELGDSALYFCASSAPSSGGAETQYFGPGTRLLVL.

The CDR3 nucleotides read TGTGCCTGGAGTGTACAGGGACAAGACTACAATGAGCAGTTCTTC. It specifies CAWSVQGQDYNEQFF. This chain links TRBV30 with TRBJ2-1, with TRBD1 as a possible D gene (6 bases). Trimming removed 0 bases from V and 3 bases from J, with 12 bases in between. Germline CDR1 and CDR2: GTSNPN and SVGIG (reference sequence). The CDR3 sequence is 15 residues long.

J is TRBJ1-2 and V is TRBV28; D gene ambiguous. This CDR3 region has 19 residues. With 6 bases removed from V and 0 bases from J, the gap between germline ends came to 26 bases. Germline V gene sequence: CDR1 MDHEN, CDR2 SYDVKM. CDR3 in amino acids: CASRPLSWKVNAANYGYTF. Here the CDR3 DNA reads TGTGCCAGCAGGCCCCTCAGCTGGAAGGTGAATGCAGCTAACTATGGCTACACCTTC.

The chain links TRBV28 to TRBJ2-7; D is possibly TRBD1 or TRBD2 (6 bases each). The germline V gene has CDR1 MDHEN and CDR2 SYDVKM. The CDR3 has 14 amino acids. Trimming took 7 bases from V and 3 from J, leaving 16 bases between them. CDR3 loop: CASTLRGARYEQYF. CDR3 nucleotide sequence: TGTGCCAGCACCTTAAGGGGGGCTCGCTACGAGCAGTACTTC.

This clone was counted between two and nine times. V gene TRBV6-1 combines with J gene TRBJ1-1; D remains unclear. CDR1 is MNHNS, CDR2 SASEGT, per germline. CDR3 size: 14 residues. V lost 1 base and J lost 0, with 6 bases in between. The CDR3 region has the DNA TGTGCCAGCAGTGAAGTAGCGGTGAACACTGAAGCTTTCTTT. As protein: CASSEVAVNTEAFF.

Here the CDR3 reads CASELAGGYNEQFF. CDR3 in DNA: TGTGCCAGCGAACTAGCGGGGGGCTACAATGAGCAGTTCTTC. The chain employs TRBV7-8 and TRBJ2-1, with TRBD2 matching over 12 bases. The V gene end was trimmed by 8 bases and the J gene end by 3 bases; junction bases not matched to a gene: 2. This CDR3 has 14 amino acids. Germline values: CDR1 SGHVS, CDR2 FQNEAQ.

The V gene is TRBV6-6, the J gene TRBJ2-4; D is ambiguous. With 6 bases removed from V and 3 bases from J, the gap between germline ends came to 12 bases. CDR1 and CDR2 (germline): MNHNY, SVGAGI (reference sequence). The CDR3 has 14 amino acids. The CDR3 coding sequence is TGTGCCAGCAGCCTGAGCCAAGACAAAAACATTCAGTACTTC. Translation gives CASSLSQDKNIQYF.

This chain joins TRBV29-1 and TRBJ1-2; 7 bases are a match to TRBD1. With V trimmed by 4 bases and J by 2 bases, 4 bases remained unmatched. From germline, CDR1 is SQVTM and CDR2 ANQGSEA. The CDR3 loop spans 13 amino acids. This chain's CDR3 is CSVGQGTNYGYTF. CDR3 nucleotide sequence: TGCAGCGTTGGACAGGGAACGAACTATGGCTACACCTTC.

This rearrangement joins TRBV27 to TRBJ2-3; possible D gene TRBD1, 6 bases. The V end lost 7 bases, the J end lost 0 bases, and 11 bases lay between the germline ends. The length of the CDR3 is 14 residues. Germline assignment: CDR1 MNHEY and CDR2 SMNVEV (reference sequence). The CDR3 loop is CASTPGTSTDTQYF. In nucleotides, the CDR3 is TGTGCCAGCACCCCCGGGACAAGCACAGATACGCAGTATTTT.

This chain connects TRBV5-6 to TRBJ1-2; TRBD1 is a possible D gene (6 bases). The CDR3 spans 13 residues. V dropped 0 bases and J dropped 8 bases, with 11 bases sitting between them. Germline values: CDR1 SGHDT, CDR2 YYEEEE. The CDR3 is CASSLVQGEGYTF. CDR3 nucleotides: TGTGCCAGCAGCTTGGTACAGGGAGAAGGCTACACCTTC.

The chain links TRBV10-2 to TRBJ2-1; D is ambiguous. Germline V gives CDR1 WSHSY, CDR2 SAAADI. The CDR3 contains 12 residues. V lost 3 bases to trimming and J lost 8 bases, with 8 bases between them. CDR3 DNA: TGCGCCAGCAGTGAAGGCGGCGATGAGCAGTTCTTC. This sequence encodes CASSEGGDEQFF.

The CDR3 sequence is CAWSVSPGQFLVGDTGELFF. The CDR3 DNA reads as TGTGCCTGGAGTGTAAGTCCCGGACAGTTCCTGGTCGGGGACACCGGGGAGCTGTTTTTT. The chain joins TRBV30 to TRBJ2-2, with D possibly matching TRBD1 (6 bases). CDR1 GTSNPN and CDR2 SVGIG come from the germline V gene (reference sequence). V lost 0 bases to trimming and J lost 3 bases, with 26 bases between them. This CDR3 has 20 amino acids.

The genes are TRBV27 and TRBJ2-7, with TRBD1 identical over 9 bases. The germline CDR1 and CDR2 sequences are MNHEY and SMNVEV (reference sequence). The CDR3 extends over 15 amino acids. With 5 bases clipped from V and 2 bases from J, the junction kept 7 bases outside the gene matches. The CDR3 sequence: CASSPSRDRAYEQYF. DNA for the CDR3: TGTGCCAGCAGTCCAAGCCGGGACAGGGCCTACGAGCAGTACTTC.

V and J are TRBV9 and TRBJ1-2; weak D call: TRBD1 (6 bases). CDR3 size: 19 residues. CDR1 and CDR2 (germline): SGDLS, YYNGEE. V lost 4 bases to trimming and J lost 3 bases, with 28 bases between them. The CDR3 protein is CASSPRGSPWGHGDYGYTF. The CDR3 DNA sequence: TGTGCCAGCAGCCCAAGAGGGAGTCCCTGGGGGCATGGAGACTATGGCTACACCTTC. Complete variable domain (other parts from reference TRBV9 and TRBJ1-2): DSGVTQTPKHLITATGQRVTLRCSPRSGDLSVYWYQQSLDQGLQFLIQYYNGEERAKGNILERFSAQQFPDLHSELNLSSLELGDSALYFCASSPRGSPWGHGDYGYTFGSGTRLTVV.

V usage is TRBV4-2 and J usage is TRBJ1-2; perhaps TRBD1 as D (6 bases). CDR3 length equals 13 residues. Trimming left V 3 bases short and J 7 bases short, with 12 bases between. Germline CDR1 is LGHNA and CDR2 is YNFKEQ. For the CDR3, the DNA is TGTGCCAGCAGCCAGACAGGAACCCTTGGCTACACCTTC. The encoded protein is CASSQTGTLGYTF.

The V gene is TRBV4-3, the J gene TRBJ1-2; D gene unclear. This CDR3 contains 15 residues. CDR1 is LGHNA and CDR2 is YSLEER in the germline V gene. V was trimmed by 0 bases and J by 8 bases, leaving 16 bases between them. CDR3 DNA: TGCGCCAGCAGCCAAGATGATTCGGGGAGTTGGGGCTACACCTTC. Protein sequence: CASSQDDSGSWGYTF.

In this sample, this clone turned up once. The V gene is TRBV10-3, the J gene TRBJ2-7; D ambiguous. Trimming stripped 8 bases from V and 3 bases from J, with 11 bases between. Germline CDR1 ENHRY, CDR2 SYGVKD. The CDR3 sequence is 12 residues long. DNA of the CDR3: TGTGCCATCGCGCGAATGGGCTACGAGCAGTACTTC. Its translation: CAIARMGYEQYF.

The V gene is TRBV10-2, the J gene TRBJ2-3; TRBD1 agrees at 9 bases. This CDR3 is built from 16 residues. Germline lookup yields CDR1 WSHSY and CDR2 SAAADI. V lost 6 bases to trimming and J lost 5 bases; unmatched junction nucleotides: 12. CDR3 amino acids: CASRDRGTGLKDTQYF. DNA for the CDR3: TGCGCCAGCAGGGATCGCGGGACAGGGCTTAAAGATACGCAGTATTTT.

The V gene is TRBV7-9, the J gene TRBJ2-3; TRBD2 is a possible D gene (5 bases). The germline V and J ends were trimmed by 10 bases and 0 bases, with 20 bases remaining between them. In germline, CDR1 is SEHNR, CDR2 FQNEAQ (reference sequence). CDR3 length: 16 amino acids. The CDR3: CANAFTRVTSTDTQYF. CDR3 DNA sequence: TGTGCCAACGCGTTTACTAGGGTTACTAGCACAGATACGCAGTATTTT.

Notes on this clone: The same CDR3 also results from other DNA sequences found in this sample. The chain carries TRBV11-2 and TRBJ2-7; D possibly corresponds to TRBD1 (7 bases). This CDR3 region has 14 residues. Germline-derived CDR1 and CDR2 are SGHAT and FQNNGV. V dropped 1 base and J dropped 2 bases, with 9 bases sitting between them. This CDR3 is CASSLGGTAYEQYF. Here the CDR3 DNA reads TGTGCCAGCAGCTTAGGCGGGACAGCCTACGAGCAGTACTTC.

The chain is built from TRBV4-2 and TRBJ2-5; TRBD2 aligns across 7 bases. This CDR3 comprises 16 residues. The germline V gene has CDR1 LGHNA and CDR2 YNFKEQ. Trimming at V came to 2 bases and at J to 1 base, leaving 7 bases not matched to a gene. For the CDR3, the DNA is TGTGCCAGCAGCCAATTCGTCCGGGGGGTCCAAGAGACCCAGTACTTC. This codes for CASSQFVRGVQETQYF.

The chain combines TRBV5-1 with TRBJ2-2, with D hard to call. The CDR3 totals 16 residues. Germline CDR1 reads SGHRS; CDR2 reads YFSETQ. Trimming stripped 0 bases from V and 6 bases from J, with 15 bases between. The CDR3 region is CASSLGLAGTAGELFF. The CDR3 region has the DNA TGCGCCAGCAGCTTGGGGCTGGCTGGAACGGCCGGGGAGCTGTTTTTT.

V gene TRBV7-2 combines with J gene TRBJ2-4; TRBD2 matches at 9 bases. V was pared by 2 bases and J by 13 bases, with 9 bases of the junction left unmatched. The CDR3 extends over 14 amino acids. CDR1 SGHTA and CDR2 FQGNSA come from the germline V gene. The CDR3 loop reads CASSLNGLAHTQYF. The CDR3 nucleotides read TGTGCCAGCAGCTTAAACGGACTAGCGCATACCCAGTACTTC.

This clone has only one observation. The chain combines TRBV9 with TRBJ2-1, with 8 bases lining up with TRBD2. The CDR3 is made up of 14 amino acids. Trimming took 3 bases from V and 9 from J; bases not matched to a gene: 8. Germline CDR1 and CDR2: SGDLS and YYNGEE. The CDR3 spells CASSAGTSVAEQFF. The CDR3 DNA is TGTGCCAGCAGCGCCGGGACTAGTGTAGCTGAGCAGTTCTTC.

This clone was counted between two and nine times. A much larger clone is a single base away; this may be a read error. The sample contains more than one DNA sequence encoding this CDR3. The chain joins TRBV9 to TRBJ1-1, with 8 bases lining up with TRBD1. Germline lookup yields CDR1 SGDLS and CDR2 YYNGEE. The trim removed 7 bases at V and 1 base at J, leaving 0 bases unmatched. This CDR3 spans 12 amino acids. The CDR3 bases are TGTGCCAGCCAGGGGGCGAACACTGAAGCTTTCTTT. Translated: CASQGANTEAFF.

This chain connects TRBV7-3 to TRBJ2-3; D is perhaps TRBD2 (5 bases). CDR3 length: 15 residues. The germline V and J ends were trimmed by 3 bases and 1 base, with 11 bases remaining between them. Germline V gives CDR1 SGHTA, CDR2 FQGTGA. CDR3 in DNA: TGTGCCAGCAGCTTCCAGAACGGGGGCACAGATACGCAGTATTTT. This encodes CASSFQNGGTDTQYF.

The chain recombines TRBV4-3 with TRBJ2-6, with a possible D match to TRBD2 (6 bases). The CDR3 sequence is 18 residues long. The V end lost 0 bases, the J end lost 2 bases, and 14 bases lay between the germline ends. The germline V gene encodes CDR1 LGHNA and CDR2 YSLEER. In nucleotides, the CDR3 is TGCGCCAGCAGCCAAGATTTTACGGGGGAAACTGGGGCCAACGTCCTGACTTTC. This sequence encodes CASSQDFTGETGANVLTF.